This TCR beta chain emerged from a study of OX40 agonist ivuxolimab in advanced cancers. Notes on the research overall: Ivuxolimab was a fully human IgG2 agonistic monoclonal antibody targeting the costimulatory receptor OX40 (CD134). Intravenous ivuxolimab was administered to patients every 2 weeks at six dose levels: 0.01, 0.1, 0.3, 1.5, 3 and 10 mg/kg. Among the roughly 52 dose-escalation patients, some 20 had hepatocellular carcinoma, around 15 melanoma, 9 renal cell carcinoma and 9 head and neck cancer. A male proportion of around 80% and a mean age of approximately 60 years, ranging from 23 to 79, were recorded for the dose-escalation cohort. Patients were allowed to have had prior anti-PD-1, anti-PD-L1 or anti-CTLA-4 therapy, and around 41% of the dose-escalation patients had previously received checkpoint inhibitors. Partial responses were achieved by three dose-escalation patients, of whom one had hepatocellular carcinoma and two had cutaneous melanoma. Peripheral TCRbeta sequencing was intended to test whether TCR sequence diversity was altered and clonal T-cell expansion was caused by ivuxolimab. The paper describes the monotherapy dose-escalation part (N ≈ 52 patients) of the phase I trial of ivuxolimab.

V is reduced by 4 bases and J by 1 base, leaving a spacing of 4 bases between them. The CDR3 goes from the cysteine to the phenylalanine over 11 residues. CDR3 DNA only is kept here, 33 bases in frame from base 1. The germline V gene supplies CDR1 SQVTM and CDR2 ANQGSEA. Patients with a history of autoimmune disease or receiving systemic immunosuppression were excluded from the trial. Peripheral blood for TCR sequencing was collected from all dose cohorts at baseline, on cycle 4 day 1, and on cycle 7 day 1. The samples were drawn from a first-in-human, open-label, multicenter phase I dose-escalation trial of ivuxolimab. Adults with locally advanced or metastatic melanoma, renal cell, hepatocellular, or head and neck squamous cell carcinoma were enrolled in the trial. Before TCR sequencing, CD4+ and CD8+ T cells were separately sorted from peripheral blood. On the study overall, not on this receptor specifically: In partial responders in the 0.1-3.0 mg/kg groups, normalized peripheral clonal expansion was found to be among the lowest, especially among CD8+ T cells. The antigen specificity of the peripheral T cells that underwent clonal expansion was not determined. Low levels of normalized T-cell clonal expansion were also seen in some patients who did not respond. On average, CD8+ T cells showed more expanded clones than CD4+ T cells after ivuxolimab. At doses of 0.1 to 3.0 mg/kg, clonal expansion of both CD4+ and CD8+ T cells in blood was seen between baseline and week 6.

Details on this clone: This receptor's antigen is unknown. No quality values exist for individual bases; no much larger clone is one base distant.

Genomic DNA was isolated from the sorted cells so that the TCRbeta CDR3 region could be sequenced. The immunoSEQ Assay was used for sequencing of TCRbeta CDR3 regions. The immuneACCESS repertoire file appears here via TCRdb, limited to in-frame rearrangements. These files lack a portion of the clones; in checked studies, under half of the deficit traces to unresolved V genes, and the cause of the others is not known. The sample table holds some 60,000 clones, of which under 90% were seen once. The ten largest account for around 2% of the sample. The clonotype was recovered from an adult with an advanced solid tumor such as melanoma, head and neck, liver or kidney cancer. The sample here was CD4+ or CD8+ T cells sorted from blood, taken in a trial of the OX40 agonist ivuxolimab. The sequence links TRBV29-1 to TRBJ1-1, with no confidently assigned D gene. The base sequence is TGCAGCGTTGGTTGGAACACTGAAGCTTTCTTT. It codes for CSVGWNTEAFF.